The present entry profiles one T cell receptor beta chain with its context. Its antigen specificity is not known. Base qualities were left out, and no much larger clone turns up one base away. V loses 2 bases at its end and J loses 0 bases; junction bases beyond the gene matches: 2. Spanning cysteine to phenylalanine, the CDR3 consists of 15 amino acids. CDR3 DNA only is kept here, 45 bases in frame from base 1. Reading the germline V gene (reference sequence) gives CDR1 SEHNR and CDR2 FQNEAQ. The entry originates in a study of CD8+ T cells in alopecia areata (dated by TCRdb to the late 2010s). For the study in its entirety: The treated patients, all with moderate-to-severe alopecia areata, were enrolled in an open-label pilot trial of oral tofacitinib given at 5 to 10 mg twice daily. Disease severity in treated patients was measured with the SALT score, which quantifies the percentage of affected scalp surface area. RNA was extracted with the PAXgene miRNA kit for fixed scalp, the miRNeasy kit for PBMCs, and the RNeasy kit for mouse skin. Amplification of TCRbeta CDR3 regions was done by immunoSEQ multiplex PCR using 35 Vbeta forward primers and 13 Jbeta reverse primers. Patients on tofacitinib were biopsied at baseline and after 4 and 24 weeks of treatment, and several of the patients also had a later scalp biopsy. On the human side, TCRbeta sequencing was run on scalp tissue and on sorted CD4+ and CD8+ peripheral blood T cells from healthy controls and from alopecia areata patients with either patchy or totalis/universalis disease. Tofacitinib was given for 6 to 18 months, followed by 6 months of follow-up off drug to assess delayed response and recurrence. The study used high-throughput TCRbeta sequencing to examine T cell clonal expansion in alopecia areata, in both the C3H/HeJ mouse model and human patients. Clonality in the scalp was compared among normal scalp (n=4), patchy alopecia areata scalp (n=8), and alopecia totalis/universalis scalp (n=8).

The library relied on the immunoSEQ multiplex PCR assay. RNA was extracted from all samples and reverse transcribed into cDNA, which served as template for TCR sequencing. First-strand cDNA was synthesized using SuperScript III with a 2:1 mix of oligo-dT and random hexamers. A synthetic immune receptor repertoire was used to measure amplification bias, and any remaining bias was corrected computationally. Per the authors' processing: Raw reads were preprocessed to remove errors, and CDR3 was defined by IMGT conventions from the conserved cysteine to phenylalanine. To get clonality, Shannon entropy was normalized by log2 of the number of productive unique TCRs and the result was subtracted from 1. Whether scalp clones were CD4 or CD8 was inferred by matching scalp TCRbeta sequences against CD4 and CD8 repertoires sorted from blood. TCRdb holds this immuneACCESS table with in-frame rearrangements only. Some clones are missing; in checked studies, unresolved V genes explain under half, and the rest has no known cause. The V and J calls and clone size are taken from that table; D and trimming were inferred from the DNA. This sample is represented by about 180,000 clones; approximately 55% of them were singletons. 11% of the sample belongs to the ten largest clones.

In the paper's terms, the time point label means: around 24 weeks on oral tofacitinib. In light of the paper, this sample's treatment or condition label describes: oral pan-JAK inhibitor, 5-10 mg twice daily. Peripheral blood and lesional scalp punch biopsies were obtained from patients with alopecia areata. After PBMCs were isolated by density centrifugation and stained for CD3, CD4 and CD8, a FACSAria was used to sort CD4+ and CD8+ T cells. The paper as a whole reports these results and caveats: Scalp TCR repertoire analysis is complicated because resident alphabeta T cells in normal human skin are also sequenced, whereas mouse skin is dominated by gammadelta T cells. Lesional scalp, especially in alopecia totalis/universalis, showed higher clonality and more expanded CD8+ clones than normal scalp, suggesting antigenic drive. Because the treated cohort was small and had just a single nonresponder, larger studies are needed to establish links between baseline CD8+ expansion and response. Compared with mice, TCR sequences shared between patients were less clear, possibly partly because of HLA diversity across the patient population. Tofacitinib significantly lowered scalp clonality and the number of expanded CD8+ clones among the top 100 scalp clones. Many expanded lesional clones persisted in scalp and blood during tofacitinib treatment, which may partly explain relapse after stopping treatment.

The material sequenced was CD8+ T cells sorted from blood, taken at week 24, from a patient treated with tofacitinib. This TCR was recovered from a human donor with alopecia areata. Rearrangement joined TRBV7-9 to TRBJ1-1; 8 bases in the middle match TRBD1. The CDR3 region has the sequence CASSLQGAVNTEAFF. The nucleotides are TGTGCCAGCAGCTTACAGGGGGCTGTGAACACTGAAGCTTTCTTT.